This TCR beta chain was obtained from a study of blood T cell repertoires in COVID-19. Libraries were prepared by immunoSEQ multiplex PCR; TCRdb keeps only in-frame clonotypes and omits some of them. The sample has about 440,000 clones; about 85% are singletons. CDR1 is MNHEY, CDR2 SMNVEV, per germline (reference sequence). The CDR3 runs to 14 residues. The trim removed 6 bases at V and 6 bases at J, leaving 8 bases unmatched. V usage is TRBV27 and J usage is TRBJ2-7; TRBD1 aligns across 10 bases. The material sequenced was PBMCs or T cells enriched from blood (not recorded which). This receptor was identified in a woman aged 18-30 years with acute COVID-19. The CDR3 region has the DNA TGTGCCAGCAGGCCGACAGGGGGCGAGGGCGAGCAGTACTTC. Translating gives CASRPTGGEGEQYF.